This entry lists 18 T cell receptor beta chains sequenced from one sample in a study of T cell responses to AZD1222 COVID-19 vaccine. The repertoire was sequenced with immunoSEQ multiplex PCR; TCRdb's copy has only in-frame clones and lacks some. The sample includes roughly 130,000 clones, over 75% seen only once; the top ten take 18%. The starting material was peripheral blood, obtained on day 0 of MenACWY control vaccination. These receptors all stem from an adult in good health.

V and J are TRBV18 and TRBJ1-1, with D possibly matching TRBD1 (5 bases). This CDR3 contains 15 residues. The germline V gene has CDR1 KGHSH and CDR2 LQKENI. Deletions cut 5 bases from V and 3 bases from J, with 16 bases between. The CDR3 here is CASSDTGGRDTEAFF. DNA for the CDR3: TGTGCCAGCTCAGACACAGGAGGTAGGGACACTGAAGCTTTCTTT.

CDR3: CASSGRSSYNEQFF. CDR3 in DNA: TGTGCCAGTAGCGGGAGGAGCTCCTACAATGAGCAGTTCTTC. The genes are TRBV19 and TRBJ2-1; 7 bases match TRBD2. CDR3 length equals 14 residues. Germline V gives CDR1 LNHDA, CDR2 SQIVND (reference sequence). The junction had 2 bases not matched to a gene; V was cut back by 6 bases and J by 0 bases.

This chain links TRBV7-9 with TRBJ2-4; D might be TRBD2 (6 bases). The ends were cut back, 3 bases at V and 3 bases at J, with 9 bases in the middle. Germline loops: CDR1 SEHNR, CDR2 FQNEAQ (reference sequence). CDR3 length equals 14 residues. The CDR3 sequence is CASSFGGDKNIQYF. CDR3 DNA sequence: TGTGCCAGCAGCTTTGGCGGGGACAAAAACATTCAGTACTTC.

This chain joins TRBV5-1 and TRBJ1-4; a possible D gene is TRBD1 (5 bases). CDR1 is SGHRS, CDR2 YFSETQ, per germline. Trimming took off 5 bases at V and 7 bases at J, with 15 bases between the two ends. This CDR3 is 14 amino acids long. The CDR3 sequence: CASRIGQGGEKLFF. CDR3 nucleotides: TGCGCCAGCAGGATAGGGCAGGGTGGTGAAAAACTGTTTTTT.

The rearrangement uses TRBV19 and TRBJ2-3; 9 bases map to TRBD2. Trimming took 3 bases from V and 2 from J; bases not matched to a gene: 3. From germline, CDR1 is LNHDA and CDR2 SQIVND (reference sequence). The CDR3 runs to 15 residues. The CDR3 region has the DNA TGTGCCAGTAGTATCCTAGCGGGGATCACAGATACGCAGTATTTT. Translating it yields CASSILAGITDTQYF.

The chain employs TRBV19 and TRBJ1-2; no definite D call. Germline V gene sequence: CDR1 LNHDA, CDR2 SQIVND (reference sequence). This CDR3 is 16 amino acids long. Trimming stripped 3 bases from V and 2 bases from J, with 16 bases between. CDR3 protein: CASSMGSARSNYGYTF. The CDR3 DNA reads as TGTGCCAGTAGTATGGGGTCAGCTCGCTCAAACTATGGCTACACCTTC.

The rearrangement links TRBV27 to TRBJ1-2, with D maybe TRBD1 (5 bases). V lost 6 bases to trimming and J lost 2 bases, with 13 bases between them. Germline CDR1 is MNHEY and CDR2 is SMNVEV (reference sequence). The CDR3 totals 14 residues. Here the CDR3 DNA reads TGTGCCAGCAGCCCTGTCAGGGCCAACTATGGCTACACCTTC. It translates to CASSPVRANYGYTF.

The count of this clone is one. The J gene is TRBJ2-1, the V gene TRBV5-4, with 9 bases matching TRBD2. V shed 9 bases, J shed 4 bases, and the junction held 8 bases outside the gene matches. The CDR3 extends over 14 amino acids. Germline V gives CDR1 SGHNT, CDR2 YYREEE (reference sequence). Here the CDR3 reads CATQSGLAYNEQFF. In DNA form, the CDR3 reads TGTGCCACCCAATCGGGACTAGCTTACAATGAGCAGTTCTTC.

With regard to this clone: This specimen includes other DNA sequences encoding the same CDR3. The rearrangement joins TRBV5-1 to TRBJ2-5; no reliable D call. There are 11 residues in the CDR3. Trimming removed 2 bases at V and 3 bases at J, with 2 bases between. Germline V CDR1 and CDR2: SGHRS, YFSETQ. The chain's CDR3 is CASSFKETQYF. The CDR3 DNA reads as TGCGCCAGCAGCTTTAAAGAGACCCAGTACTTC.

The CDR3 sequence is CASSFDRKTEAFF. The CDR3 DNA reads as TGCGCCAGCAGTTTTGACCGAAAAACTGAAGCTTTCTTT. V usage is TRBV10-2 and J usage is TRBJ1-1; unclear D gene. With 5 bases removed from V and 5 bases from J, the gap between germline ends came to 12 bases. Germline values: CDR1 WSHSY, CDR2 SAAADI. CDR3 length: 13 amino acids.

This chain joins TRBV28 and TRBJ2-5; D is possibly TRBD2 (6 bases). From germline, CDR1 is MDHEN and CDR2 SYDVKM. The CDR3 consists of 15 residues. V was pared by 3 bases and J by 1 base, with 12 bases between. In DNA, the CDR3 is TGTGCCAGCAGTTTCCTTGTAGCGGCCCAAGAGACCCAGTACTTC. Amino acids: CASSFLVAAQETQYF.

This clone was recorded a few times. This chain links TRBV19 with TRBJ1-1; the match to TRBD1 covers 11 bases. V shed 3 bases and J 4 bases; nucleotides not matched to a gene: 4. Germline values: CDR1 LNHDA, CDR2 SQIVND (reference sequence). The CDR3 is 15 amino acids. CDR3 amino acids: CASSIGTGGATEAFF. In nucleotides, the CDR3 is TGTGCCAGTAGTATCGGGACAGGGGGGGCCACTGAAGCTTTCTTT.

J is TRBJ2-5 and V is TRBV7-9; possible D gene TRBD2, 5 bases. Germline V lookup: CDR1 SEHNR, CDR2 FQNEAQ (reference sequence). The CDR3 consists of 12 residues. Between the trimmed V and J ends, which lost 6 bases and 3 bases, there was a span of 8 bases. The CDR3, as DNA: TGTGCCAGCAGTTCGGAGGAAGAGACCCAGTACTTC. This gives the protein CASSSEEETQYF.

The chain has TRBV14 and TRBJ2-3; TRBD1 matches 7 bases. This CDR3 spans 14 amino acids. CDR1 SGHDN and CDR2 FVKESK come from the germline V gene. V dropped 5 bases and J dropped 2; count of bases not matched to a gene: 4. The DNA for the CDR3 is TGTGCCAGCAGCACGGGACAGCACACAGATACGCAGTATTTT. It is translated as CASSTGQHTDTQYF.

For this clone: The same CDR3 arises from other DNA sequences in this sample as well. This chain connects TRBV9 to TRBJ2-3, with 14 bases that match TRBD2. The CDR3 contains 16 residues. J gave up 1 base and V 3 bases, and 1 base lay outside the gene matches. Germline V gene sequence: CDR1 SGDLS, CDR2 YYNGEE. The DNA of the CDR3 is TGTGCCAGCAGCGCGGGACTAGCGGGGGGCACAGATACGCAGTATTTT. This translates into CASSAGLAGGTDTQYF.

V and J are TRBV1 and TRBJ1-5. TRBV1 is shown as a pseudogene. The CDR3 runs 10 residues. CDR3 sequence reads: CTSSGPPQHF. CDR3 DNA sequence: TGCACCAGCAGCGGTCCGCCCCAGCATTTT.

V usage is TRBV5-1 and J usage is TRBJ1-5; tentatively, D is TRBD1 (5 bases). Trimming stripped 1 base from V and 5 bases from J, with 7 bases between. The CDR3 covers 13 residues. Germline V lookup: CDR1 SGHRS, CDR2 YFSETQ. The CDR3 nucleotides read TGCGCCAGCAGCTTGACGACAGATCAGCCCCAGCATTTT. It translates to CASSLTTDQPQHF.

Comments on this clone: One end of the junction is discordant with germline, which a read error may explain. This chain links TRBV5-1 with TRBJ2-2; no firm D call. CDR3 length: 16 residues. CDR1 is SGHRS, CDR2 YFSETQ, per germline. CDR3 sequence: CTSSLVPVSNTGELFF. The CDR3 DNA is TGCACCAGCAGCTTGGTACCGGTGTCGAACACCGGGGAGCTGTTTTTT.